This is a list of T cell receptor beta chains from one sample in a study of blood T cell repertoires in COVID-19. Measured with immunoSEQ multiplex PCR; TCRdb has only the in-frame clones, and not every one. Counted here are more than 45,000 clones, 75% to 90% occurring once; the ten biggest clones make up 20% to 25%. The sample consisted of peripheral blood. The receptor set was obtained from a woman older than 75 with COVID-19, enrolled during active disease. Each CDR3 is given with its conserved first and last residue. The order of the fields is D gene, J gene, clone size, V gene, CDR3 DNA, CDR3 protein. A D gene is named only where the DNA matches it firmly. The size of a clone is reported for some rows only, either as once, few or many, or as a class for expanded clones.

.	TRBJ1-4	once	TRBV29-1	TGCAGCGGTAGTAGGAGGCATAATGAAAAACTGTTTTTT	CSGSRRHNEKLFF
.	TRBJ2-1	.	TRBV4-2	TGTGCCAGCAGCCCCCCGGCGGGACTCAATGAGCAGTTCTTC	CASSPPAGLNEQFF
TRBD1	TRBJ1-5	.	TRBV5-6	TGTGCCAGCAGCCGGGGACAGATCCTAAGCAATCAGCCCCAGCATTTT	CASSRGQILSNQPQHF
.	TRBJ1-1	.	TRBV6-2/TRBV6-3	TGTGCCAGCAGCCCAAGGGGGTCTGGGGTGATGAACACTGAAGCTTTCTTT	CASSPRGSGVMNTEAFF
.	TRBJ1-2	.	TRBV28	TGTGCCAGCGAAGAGGGTCGAGGCTACACCTTC	CASEEGRGYTF
TRBD1	TRBJ1-1	.	TRBV12-5	TGTGCTAGTGGTTCGGGACAGGTCGGATTCACTGAAGCTTTCTTT	CASGSGQVGFTEAFF
TRBD2	TRBJ2-5	.	TRBV5-1	TGCGCCAGCAATAAGGAGGGACTAGGGGAGACCCAGTACTTC	CASNKEGLGETQYF
.	TRBJ2-7	.	TRBV5-1	TGCGCCAGCAGAACAGGGCCTACCTACGAGCAGTACTTC	CASRTGPTYEQYF
.	TRBJ2-5	.	TRBV7-8	TGTGCCAGCAGCTTGGGGGGGCCGACCAGGTTGGAAGAGACCCAGTACTTC	CASSLGGPTRLEETQYF
TRBD2	TRBJ2-1	.	TRBV6-2/TRBV6-3	TGTGCCAGCAGCCAAAGACTAGCGGGCCACTACAATGAGCAGTTCTTC	CASSQRLAGHYNEQFF
TRBD1	TRBJ1-1	.	TRBV2	TGTGCCAGCAGTACGACAGGGTCGAACACTGAAGCTTTCTTT	CASSTTGSNTEAFF
.	TRBJ1-4	.	TRBV7-6	TGTGCCAGCAGCTTGGCAGGGGTGGGGAATGAAAAACTGTTTTTT	CASSLAGVGNEKLFF
TRBD1	TRBJ1-1	.	TRBV5-8	TGTGCCAGCAGCTTGTACAGGGGGCAGAACACTGAAGCTTTCTTT	CASSLYRGQNTEAFF
.	TRBJ2-3	.	TRBV7-9	TGTGCCAGCAGCTTTGGAAATAGCGGTAACGTCGCAGATACGCAGTATTTT	CASSFGNSGNVADTQYF
TRBD2	TRBJ2-1	.	TRBV19	TGTGCCAGTAGTATACGGCGTAGCGGGGAGCAGTTCTTC	CASSIRRSGEQFF
.	TRBJ1-6	.	TRBV12-2	TGTGCAAGTCGCTTAGTTCGGGGAGTCTATAATTCACCCCTCCACTTT	CASRLVRGVYNSPLHF
TRBD1	TRBJ2-7	once	TRBV6-5	TGTGCCAGCAGAGGCCGACAGGGGGATTTCGACGAGCAGTACTTC	CASRGRQGDFDEQYF
.	TRBJ2-7	.	TRBV27	TGTGCCAGCAGAGCCTTTAGCAGCCACGAGCAGTACTTC	CASRAFSSHEQYF
.	TRBJ2-7	few	TRBV20-1	TGCAGTGCTCACCACGGGGGGCAGTACTTC	CSAHHGGQYF
.	TRBJ2-5	.	TRBV11-2	TGTGCCAGCAGCAAGACCATGGACAGTCAAGAGACCCAGTACTTC	CASSKTMDSQETQYF
TRBD1	TRBJ1-1	once	TRBV5-4	TGTGCCAGCAGCTCAGGACAGGGGAACACTGAAGCTTTCTTT	CASSSGQGNTEAFF
.	TRBJ2-5	.	TRBV12-3/TRBV12-4	TGTGCCAGCATCCGGGACACTAGAGAGACCCAGTACTTC	CASIRDTRETQYF
TRBD1	TRBJ2-7	.	TRBV7-9	TGTGCCAGCAGCTTAGGGACAGGGGGAACCTACGAGCAGTACTTC	CASSLGTGGTYEQYF
TRBD1	TRBJ1-5	once	TRBV18	TGTGCCAGCTCACTCACAGGGGGGAATCAGCCCCAGCATTTT	CASSLTGGNQPQHF
.	TRBJ2-5	.	TRBV3-1/TRBV3-2	TGTGCCAGCAGCCTCCAGGGTACGGAAGAGACCCAGTACTTC	CASSLQGTEETQYF
.	TRBJ1-3	few	TRBV18	TGTGCCAGCTCACCAACCACAGGGAACTCTGGAAACACCATATATTTT	CASSPTTGNSGNTIYF
.	TRBJ2-2	.	TRBV3-1/TRBV3-2	TGTGCCAGCAGCCCGGGGTCGGGCACCGGGGAGCTGTTTTTT	CASSPGSGTGELFF
TRBD1	TRBJ1-5	few	TRBV3-1/TRBV3-2	TGTGCCAGCAGCCAATCGCACAGGGGAGGCAATCAGCCCCAGCATTTT	CASSQSHRGGNQPQHF
TRBD1	TRBJ1-2	.	TRBV7-9	TGTGCCAGCAGCCCTACTGGACAGGTACCGGGCTACACCTTC	CASSPTGQVPGYTF
.	TRBJ1-3	once	TRBV30	TGTGCCTGGAGTGTACCCTCGGGAAAGGGCACCATATATTTT	CAWSVPSGKGTIYF
TRBD1	TRBJ2-2	.	TRBV3-1/TRBV3-2	TGTGCCAGCAGCCAAAGGGGGCACGGCGGGGAGCTGTTTTTT	CASSQRGHGGELFF
.	TRBJ1-1	.	TRBV9	TGTGCCAGCAGCGAGACAGTTTCGGACACTGAAGCTTTCTTT	CASSETVSDTEAFF
TRBD1	TRBJ1-3	once	TRBV18	TGTGCCAGCTCACCACCGGGTAGGGGGCGAGAAAACACCATATATTTT	CASSPPGRGRENTIYF
TRBD1	TRBJ1-5	.	TRBV12-3/TRBV12-4	TGTGCCAGCAGTCTGACAGGGAATCAGCCCCAGCATTTT	CASSLTGNQPQHF
.	TRBJ2-5	.	TRBV9	TGTGCCAGCAGCGTAGGTGCTAGCAGGCAAGAGACCCAGTACTTC	CASSVGASRQETQYF
.	TRBJ1-4	.	TRBV6-6	TGTGCCAGCAGTTACGTGGGGGGAGGGGCGCGGGAAAAACTGTTTTTT	CASSYVGGGAREKLFF
.	TRBJ2-7	.	TRBV3-1/TRBV3-2	TGTGCCAGCAGCTATCGGGGGACCCGTCGGGAGCAGTACTTC	CASSYRGTRREQYF
TRBD1	TRBJ2-2	.	TRBV18	TGTGCCAGCTCACTGTATACAGGGGCCGACACCGGGGAGCTGTTTTTT	CASSLYTGADTGELFF
.	TRBJ1-2	.	TRBV6-2/TRBV6-3	TGTGCCAGCAGTCCGACGTCGTTTGGGAGTTCTAACTATGGCTACACCTTC	CASSPTSFGSSNYGYTF
.	TRBJ1-1	.	TRBV6-4	TGTGCCAGCAGTCTCGGGGGTAACACTGAAGCTTTCTTT	CASSLGGNTEAFF
.	TRBJ1-5	few	TRBV18	TGTGCCAGCTCACTCAATCAGGGCCGGGGCAATCAGCCCCAGCATTTT	CASSLNQGRGNQPQHF
.	TRBJ2-5	few	TRBV4-1	TGCGCCAGCAGCCAAGGAGGGATTGGAGAGACCCAGTACTTC	CASSQGGIGETQYF
TRBD2	TRBJ2-1	.	TRBV30	TGTGCCTGGAGTTCCCTCGGGCGGGGGGCCCACAATGAGCAGTTCTTC	CAWSSLGRGAHNEQFF
.	TRBJ1-4	.	TRBV9	TGTGCCAGCAGCGTAGGATTCAGGGCAACTAATGAAAAACTGTTTTTT	CASSVGFRATNEKLFF
.	TRBJ1-5	once	TRBV6-1	TGTGCCAGCAGTGAAGGTACCCAGGGTCGGAATCAGCCCCAGCATTTT	CASSEGTQGRNQPQHF
.	TRBJ1-2	.	TRBV29-1	TGCAGCGTTGACGCGGATAACCGGAGAGGCTACACCTTC	CSVDADNRRGYTF